This entry describes one T cell receptor (beta chain). In its sample, this clone comes out as medium-sized (0.01 to 0.1%). The specificity of this receptor is unknown. This receptor came from a mouse, so its gene names and germline sequences are mouse ones too. The sequenced fragment ends 1 residue before the CDR3 boundary, so the rest is inferred from the germline J gene. This specimen comes from a study of tissue T cells after allogeneic stem cell transplantation (dated by TCRdb to 2021 to 2024). Looking at the study overall: The study profiled TCR beta repertoires in many tissues obtained from research autopsies of patients with and without GVHD, and also in mouse models of GVHD. The human part of the study was a prospective observational study with no blinding and no randomization. What the study reported, not specific to this receptor: The patient cohort was small and varied clinically, and sampling depth was recognized as a limitation. Only a few T cell clones appeared in more than one patient, yet motif-based clustering showed tissue-specific repertoire signatures that were shared between patients. Blood and spleen T cells captured only a limited portion of the TCR repertoire detected in tissues, in both patients and mice. The study did not determine which tissue TCRs were alloreactive or antigen-specific, and some clones might have been persisting host cells. Within patients, how anatomically similar the tissues were was a key factor in shaping TCR repertoire composition, regardless of disease or transplant status.

Library generation was performed with the immunoSEQ multiplex PCR assay. Adaptive Biotechnologies performed TCRbeta CDR3 sequencing at survey depth and reported CDR3 sequences, V/J genes, productive frequency, and template counts. TCR beta CDR3 regions were amplified from genomic DNA rather than RNA. Per the source publication's procedure: Jensen-Shannon divergence was used to quantify pairwise repertoire overlap between tissues, with a value of 1 indicating complete divergence and a value of 0 indicating identical repertoires. Tissues were clustered by single-linkage agglomerative hierarchical clustering of pairwise JSD values, and the clustering results were displayed as dendrograms. All patient samples were analyzed with GLIPH2 using simulation_depth 1000, kmer_min_depth 3 and cdr3_length_cutoff 8, and only groups containing more than two unique CDR3s were kept. A standardized tissue-overlap score extrapolated Jaccard GLIPH-group overlap across patients to a standard repertoire size of 1000 clones. To look at how diversity was associated with clinical or experimental variables, linear mixed-effect models were used, with tissue treated as a fixed effect and individual treated as a random effect. In its TCRdb copy, this immuneACCESS table keeps in-frame sequences only and misses some clones. Where compared with another copy, unresolved V genes explain less than half of these, and the others have no known cause. V, J and clone size reflect that table, while D and trimming were determined from the DNA. The sample data list 3,500 to 4,500 clones, and around 46% of these were observed just once. Clones ranked in the top ten supply over 15% of the sample.

The time point label, read with the paper, signifies: mouse harvest day 14 after allogeneic transplant. Mouse grafts consisting of 10^7 T-cell-depleted bone marrow cells combined with 10^6 splenic CD5+ T cells were administered by tail vein injection. Mouse GVHD was modeled in a major MHC-mismatch B6 (H2b) into BALB/c (H2d) model, with tissues profiled at day 7 or 14. On day 7 or 14 post-transplant, mouse tissues and retro-orbital blood were harvested with separate sterile tools for each animal, and livers were flushed beforehand. Before genomic DNA was isolated with the DNeasy Blood & Tissue Kit, mouse tissues were minced with razor blades in buffered saline. CDR1 and CDR2 are read off the germline V gene (reference sequence) as NSQYPW and LRSPGD. Between the V and J ends, shortened by 3 bases and 0 bases respectively, the junction contains 11 bases. CDR3 length: 16 amino acids, cysteine to phenylalanine. The DNA has 45 bases, all within the CDR3, and is read from base 1.

This sequence uses TRBV1 and TRBJ1-4, with the D gene uncertain. Sample: lymph node tissue. The TCR originated in a female BALB/c mouse given C57BL/6 T cells with graft-versus-host disease after an allogeneic hematopoietic cell transplant. Incomplete CDR3 DNA: TGCACCTGCAGTGCTCTCAACACCTTTTCCAACGAAAGATTATTT. It encodes CTCSALNTFSNERLF. The CDR3, in full, reads CTCSALNTFSNERLFF.